This T cell receptor (beta chain) was sequenced during a study of T cells in localized non-small cell lung cancer. As for this clone: Its antigen is currently unknown.

Points from the study as a whole: It was uninvolved adjacent lung that showed the highest T cell clonality, exceeding tumor. For the top 100 tumor clones, a median around 55 also appeared in adjacent lung.

Assay used: immunoSEQ multiplex PCR; TCRdb lists only in-frame clones, some missing. The sample lists roughly 27,000 clones, about nine tenths occurring once. Specimen: peripheral blood, collected before any cancer treatment. This clonotype was obtained from a woman aged 35 to 70 with stage I lung adenocarcinoma.

CDR3 DNA sequence: TGTGCCAGCAGCGGTGGGGGACAGGGGGCATGGTACGAGCAGTACTTC. Its protein product is CASSGGGQGAWYEQYF. This chain uses TRBV5-6 with TRBJ2-7, with 12 positions matching TRBD1. V shed 4 bases, J shed 4 bases, and the junction held 9 bases outside the gene matches. Looked up from germline, CDR1 is SGHDT and CDR2 is YYEEEE. The CDR3 is 16 amino acids.